This passage covers 17 T cell receptor beta chains from one sample sequenced in a study of control samples from healthy donors and cancer patients. The protocol was immunoSEQ multiplex PCR, while the TCRdb copy is restricted to in-frame clones and leaves out a portion. The table has approximately 97,000 clones, about 91% seen once. The sample taken for sequencing was blood. These receptors all come from a woman in her late teens or twenties in good health.

This chain links TRBV14 with TRBJ2-1; D gene ambiguous. V lost 2 bases and J lost 7, with 6 bases in between. In germline, CDR1 is SGHDN, CDR2 FVKESK. The CDR3 totals 12 residues. CDR3 nucleotides: TGTGCCAGCAGCCAAACTACAAATGAGCAGTTCTTC. This sequence encodes CASSQTTNEQFF.

This clone appeared a single time. The V call is TRBV6-1, the J call TRBJ1-2, with D maybe TRBD1 (6 bases). Germline V gives CDR1 MNHNS, CDR2 SASEGT. Trimming cost V 1 base and J 2 bases, with 20 bases left between them. CDR3 length equals 18 residues. CDR3 nucleotide sequence: TGTGCCAGCAGTGAAGAACTCCGGCAGGGGCTCTACAACTATGGCTACACCTTC. This translates into CASSEELRQGLYNYGYTF.

This rearrangement joins TRBV30 to TRBJ1-5; 8 positions agree with TRBD1. With 4 bases clipped from V and 6 bases from J, the junction kept 11 bases outside the gene matches. Germline V gene lookup returns CDR1 GTSNPN and CDR2 SVGIG (reference sequence). This CDR3 is 15 amino acids long. The DNA of the CDR3 is TGTGCCTGGACCTTGTCCGGACAGGGCCCTCAGCCCCAGCATTTT. Translated, it gives CAWTLSGQGPQPQHF.

This sequence joins TRBV7-9 and TRBJ2-3; TRBD2 aligns across 7 bases. The CDR3 runs to 18 residues. The V and J ends lost 4 bases and 0 bases, in that order; junction bases with no gene match: 13. From germline, CDR1 is SEHNR and CDR2 FQNEAQ (reference sequence). DNA of the CDR3: TGTGCCAGCAGCTCCTTTCGGGGGGTTTCTTCTAGCACAGATACGCAGTATTTT. Translating gives CASSSFRGVSSSTDTQYF.

The rearrangement joins TRBV28 to TRBJ2-7, with TRBD2 matching 8 bases. The CDR3 runs to 13 residues. Trimming cost V 7 bases and J 4 bases; bases outside gene matches: 6. Germline CDR1 reads MDHEN; CDR2 reads SYDVKM. The CDR3 DNA sequence: TGTGCCAGCAAGGCGGGGGGTCGGTACGAGCAGTACTTC. Translating it yields CASKAGGRYEQYF.

CDR3 in DNA: TGTGCCACCTGGGACAGGGTGAGGAACACTGAAGCTTTCTTT. Translating gives CATWDRVRNTEAFF. This rearrangement joins TRBV19 to TRBJ1-1; the match to TRBD1 covers 9 bases. The CDR3 is 14 residues long. J lost 1 base, V lost 10 bases, and 7 bases had no gene match. Germline lookup yields CDR1 LNHDA and CDR2 SQIVND (reference sequence).

The gene calls are TRBV11-2 and TRBJ2-1; D unresolved. Germline CDR1 reads SGHAT; CDR2 reads FQNNGV. The CDR3 covers 13 residues. V was shortened by 4 bases and J by 7 bases, with 11 bases between the two germline ends. The DNA for the CDR3 is TGTGCCAGCAGCTCCACCCACTCGAATGAGCAGTTCTTC. Translation: CASSSTHSNEQFF.

The chain links TRBV24-1 to TRBJ2-2; a possible D gene is TRBD2 (5 bases). Trimming took 0 bases from V and 5 from J, leaving 9 bases between them. Germline-derived CDR1 and CDR2 are KGHDR and SFDVKD. This CDR3 is built from 15 residues. DNA for the CDR3: TGTGCCACCAGTGATTTGCAACGGGAAACCGGGGAGCTGTTTTTT. Translated, it gives CATSDLQRETGELFF.

The chain combines TRBV9 with TRBJ1-5; a possible D gene is TRBD1 (5 bases). The CDR3 runs to 15 residues. Germline V CDR1 and CDR2: SGDLS, YYNGEE. With 2 bases removed from V and 4 bases from J, the gap between germline ends came to 13 bases. The CDR3 sequence: CASSVRAGLNQPQHF. CDR3 nucleotide sequence: TGTGCCAGCAGCGTTAGGGCAGGGCTAAATCAGCCCCAGCATTTT.

The chain employs TRBV11-2 and TRBJ2-1; 9 nucleotides agree with TRBD1. Trimming removed 8 bases from V and 7 bases from J; junction bases left unmatched: 12. The CDR3 has 15 residues. Germline-derived CDR1 and CDR2 are SGHAT and FQNNGV. The CDR3 DNA reads TGTGCCAGCTTCTCTAGGGGACAGGGCTCGAATGAGCAGTTCTTC. This translates into CASFSRGQGSNEQFF.

The J gene is TRBJ2-1, the V gene TRBV5-1, with D tentatively TRBD1 (5 bases). Germline values: CDR1 SGHRS, CDR2 YFSETQ. The CDR3 consists of 14 residues. V was cut by 0 bases and J by 3 bases, with 7 bases left in between. The CDR3 spells CASSLAGYYNEQFF. CDR3 sequence (DNA): TGCGCCAGCAGCTTGGCAGGGTACTACAATGAGCAGTTCTTC. The variable domain in full, with the rest retrieved from reference TRBV5-1 and TRBJ2-1, is KAGVTQTPRYLIKTRGQQVTLSCSPISGHRSVSWYQQTPGQGLQFLFEYFSETQRNKGNFPGRFSGRQFSNSRSEMNVSTLELGDSALYLCASSLAGYYNEQFFGPGTRLTVL.

The chain combines TRBV9 with TRBJ1-5; D is perhaps TRBD1 (6 bases). V was trimmed by 3 bases and J by 3 bases, leaving 16 bases between them. The CDR3 is made up of 16 amino acids. From germline, CDR1 is SGDLS and CDR2 YYNGEE. CDR3 in amino acids: CASSEGGRRDNQPQHF. CDR3 nucleotides: TGTGCCAGCAGCGAGGGGGGGCGAAGGGACAATCAGCCCCAGCATTTT.

V usage is TRBV2 and J usage is TRBJ1-5, with D unclear. This CDR3 has 15 amino acids. The V and J ends lost 6 bases and 0 bases respectively, with 12 bases between them. CDR1 and CDR2 from the germline V gene are SNHLY and FYNNEI. DNA for the CDR3: TGTGCCAGCAGGAGAGGACTGAGTAGCAATCAGCCCCAGCATTTT. Its translation is CASRRGLSSNQPQHF.

The gene calls are TRBV5-4 and TRBJ2-5, with TRBD1 identical over 8 bases. The germline gives CDR1 SGHNT, CDR2 YYREEE (reference sequence). Trimming took 0 bases from V and 10 from J; bases not matched to a gene: 8. This CDR3 is built from 14 residues. The CDR3 nucleotides are TGTGCCAGCAGCTTGGAACAGGGGGGAGATAGCCAGTACTTC. Translating it yields CASSLEQGGDSQYF.

The chain joins TRBV2 to TRBJ2-7, with a tentative D call TRBD2 (6 bases). Germline assignment: CDR1 SNHLY and CDR2 FYNNEI. The V gene lost 6 bases and the J gene lost 5 bases, with 20 bases spanning the gap. The CDR3 covers 15 residues. CDR3 loop: CASRPRDSTRDEQYF. The CDR3 nucleotides read TGTGCCAGCAGGCCCAGGGACTCTACCAGGGACGAGCAGTACTTC.

The chain employs TRBV7-9 and TRBJ1-6, with D unresolved. This CDR3 is 14 amino acids long. From germline, CDR1 is SEHNR and CDR2 FQNEAQ (reference sequence). Trimming took 6 bases from V and 6 from J, leaving 12 bases between them. The CDR3 bases are TGTGCCAGCAGTACGATCGGAGGTAATTCACCCCTCCACTTT. Residues: CASSTIGGNSPLHF.

For the CDR3, the DNA is TGTGCCACCAGTCCCGGTCAGTACAATGAGCAGTTCTTC. Translation: CATSPGQYNEQFF. The rearrangement links TRBV24-1 to TRBJ2-1; D gene uncertain. The CDR3 loop spans 13 amino acids. V gave up 6 bases and J gave up 4 bases, with 9 bases separating them. Germline CDR1 KGHDR, CDR2 SFDVKD.